This passage covers 4 T cell receptor beta chains from one sample sequenced in a study of T cells in Graves' hyperthyroidism and ophthalmopathy. Amplified regions were TCR beta CDR3 sequences from RNA transcripts. HTBI primers were used for first-round RT-PCR of the TCR CDR3. MiXCR was run by TCRdb on the multiplex PCR reads, yielding one entry per CDR3 protein. The sample holds hundreds of thousands of distinct CDR3 sequences; less than 25% are singletons and the top ten take 34%. Material: blood. Every receptor here comes from a man aged 25-40 years with Graves' ophthalmopathy.

CDR3 in amino acids: CSARDPGPDEQYF. The CDR3 region has the DNA TGCAGTGCTAGAGACCCCGGACCGGACGAGCAGTACTTC. J is TRBJ2-7 and V is TRBV20-1, with D unclear. The CDR3 consists of 13 residues. Trimming cost V 0 bases and J 5 bases, with 11 bases left between them. Germline V gives CDR1 DFQATT, CDR2 SNEGSKA (reference sequence).

The rearrangement joins TRBV19 to TRBJ1-5; D unresolved. The CDR3 extends over 14 amino acids. Trimming left V 1 base short and J 1 base short, with 5 bases between. The V gene's germline CDR1 is LNHDA and CDR2 SQIVND (reference sequence). The CDR3 DNA reads as TGTGCCAGTAGTATAGGTATGAGCAATCAGCCCCAGCATTTT. Translation: CASSIGMSNQPQHF.

This clonotype was recorded a few times. The chain joins TRBV6-2 or TRBV6-3 to TRBJ2-1, with D unclear. In germline, CDR1 is MNHEY, CDR2 SVGEGT. Trimming removed 2 bases from V and 0 bases from J, with 8 bases in between. The CDR3 extends over 15 amino acids. For the CDR3, the DNA is TGTGCCAGCAGTTACGTAACAGTCTCCTACAATGAGCAGTTCTTC. This gives the protein CASSYVTVSYNEQFF.

V and J are TRBV4-1 and TRBJ1-5; 7 positions match TRBD1. The CDR3 extends over 13 amino acids. The V segment lost 3 bases and the J segment 5 bases; nucleotides outside the gene matches: 1. The germline V gene encodes CDR1 MGHRA and CDR2 YSYEKL. CDR3 region: CASSHRGDQPQHF. The CDR3 DNA sequence: TGCGCCAGCAGCCACAGGGGGGATCAGCCCCAGCATTTT.